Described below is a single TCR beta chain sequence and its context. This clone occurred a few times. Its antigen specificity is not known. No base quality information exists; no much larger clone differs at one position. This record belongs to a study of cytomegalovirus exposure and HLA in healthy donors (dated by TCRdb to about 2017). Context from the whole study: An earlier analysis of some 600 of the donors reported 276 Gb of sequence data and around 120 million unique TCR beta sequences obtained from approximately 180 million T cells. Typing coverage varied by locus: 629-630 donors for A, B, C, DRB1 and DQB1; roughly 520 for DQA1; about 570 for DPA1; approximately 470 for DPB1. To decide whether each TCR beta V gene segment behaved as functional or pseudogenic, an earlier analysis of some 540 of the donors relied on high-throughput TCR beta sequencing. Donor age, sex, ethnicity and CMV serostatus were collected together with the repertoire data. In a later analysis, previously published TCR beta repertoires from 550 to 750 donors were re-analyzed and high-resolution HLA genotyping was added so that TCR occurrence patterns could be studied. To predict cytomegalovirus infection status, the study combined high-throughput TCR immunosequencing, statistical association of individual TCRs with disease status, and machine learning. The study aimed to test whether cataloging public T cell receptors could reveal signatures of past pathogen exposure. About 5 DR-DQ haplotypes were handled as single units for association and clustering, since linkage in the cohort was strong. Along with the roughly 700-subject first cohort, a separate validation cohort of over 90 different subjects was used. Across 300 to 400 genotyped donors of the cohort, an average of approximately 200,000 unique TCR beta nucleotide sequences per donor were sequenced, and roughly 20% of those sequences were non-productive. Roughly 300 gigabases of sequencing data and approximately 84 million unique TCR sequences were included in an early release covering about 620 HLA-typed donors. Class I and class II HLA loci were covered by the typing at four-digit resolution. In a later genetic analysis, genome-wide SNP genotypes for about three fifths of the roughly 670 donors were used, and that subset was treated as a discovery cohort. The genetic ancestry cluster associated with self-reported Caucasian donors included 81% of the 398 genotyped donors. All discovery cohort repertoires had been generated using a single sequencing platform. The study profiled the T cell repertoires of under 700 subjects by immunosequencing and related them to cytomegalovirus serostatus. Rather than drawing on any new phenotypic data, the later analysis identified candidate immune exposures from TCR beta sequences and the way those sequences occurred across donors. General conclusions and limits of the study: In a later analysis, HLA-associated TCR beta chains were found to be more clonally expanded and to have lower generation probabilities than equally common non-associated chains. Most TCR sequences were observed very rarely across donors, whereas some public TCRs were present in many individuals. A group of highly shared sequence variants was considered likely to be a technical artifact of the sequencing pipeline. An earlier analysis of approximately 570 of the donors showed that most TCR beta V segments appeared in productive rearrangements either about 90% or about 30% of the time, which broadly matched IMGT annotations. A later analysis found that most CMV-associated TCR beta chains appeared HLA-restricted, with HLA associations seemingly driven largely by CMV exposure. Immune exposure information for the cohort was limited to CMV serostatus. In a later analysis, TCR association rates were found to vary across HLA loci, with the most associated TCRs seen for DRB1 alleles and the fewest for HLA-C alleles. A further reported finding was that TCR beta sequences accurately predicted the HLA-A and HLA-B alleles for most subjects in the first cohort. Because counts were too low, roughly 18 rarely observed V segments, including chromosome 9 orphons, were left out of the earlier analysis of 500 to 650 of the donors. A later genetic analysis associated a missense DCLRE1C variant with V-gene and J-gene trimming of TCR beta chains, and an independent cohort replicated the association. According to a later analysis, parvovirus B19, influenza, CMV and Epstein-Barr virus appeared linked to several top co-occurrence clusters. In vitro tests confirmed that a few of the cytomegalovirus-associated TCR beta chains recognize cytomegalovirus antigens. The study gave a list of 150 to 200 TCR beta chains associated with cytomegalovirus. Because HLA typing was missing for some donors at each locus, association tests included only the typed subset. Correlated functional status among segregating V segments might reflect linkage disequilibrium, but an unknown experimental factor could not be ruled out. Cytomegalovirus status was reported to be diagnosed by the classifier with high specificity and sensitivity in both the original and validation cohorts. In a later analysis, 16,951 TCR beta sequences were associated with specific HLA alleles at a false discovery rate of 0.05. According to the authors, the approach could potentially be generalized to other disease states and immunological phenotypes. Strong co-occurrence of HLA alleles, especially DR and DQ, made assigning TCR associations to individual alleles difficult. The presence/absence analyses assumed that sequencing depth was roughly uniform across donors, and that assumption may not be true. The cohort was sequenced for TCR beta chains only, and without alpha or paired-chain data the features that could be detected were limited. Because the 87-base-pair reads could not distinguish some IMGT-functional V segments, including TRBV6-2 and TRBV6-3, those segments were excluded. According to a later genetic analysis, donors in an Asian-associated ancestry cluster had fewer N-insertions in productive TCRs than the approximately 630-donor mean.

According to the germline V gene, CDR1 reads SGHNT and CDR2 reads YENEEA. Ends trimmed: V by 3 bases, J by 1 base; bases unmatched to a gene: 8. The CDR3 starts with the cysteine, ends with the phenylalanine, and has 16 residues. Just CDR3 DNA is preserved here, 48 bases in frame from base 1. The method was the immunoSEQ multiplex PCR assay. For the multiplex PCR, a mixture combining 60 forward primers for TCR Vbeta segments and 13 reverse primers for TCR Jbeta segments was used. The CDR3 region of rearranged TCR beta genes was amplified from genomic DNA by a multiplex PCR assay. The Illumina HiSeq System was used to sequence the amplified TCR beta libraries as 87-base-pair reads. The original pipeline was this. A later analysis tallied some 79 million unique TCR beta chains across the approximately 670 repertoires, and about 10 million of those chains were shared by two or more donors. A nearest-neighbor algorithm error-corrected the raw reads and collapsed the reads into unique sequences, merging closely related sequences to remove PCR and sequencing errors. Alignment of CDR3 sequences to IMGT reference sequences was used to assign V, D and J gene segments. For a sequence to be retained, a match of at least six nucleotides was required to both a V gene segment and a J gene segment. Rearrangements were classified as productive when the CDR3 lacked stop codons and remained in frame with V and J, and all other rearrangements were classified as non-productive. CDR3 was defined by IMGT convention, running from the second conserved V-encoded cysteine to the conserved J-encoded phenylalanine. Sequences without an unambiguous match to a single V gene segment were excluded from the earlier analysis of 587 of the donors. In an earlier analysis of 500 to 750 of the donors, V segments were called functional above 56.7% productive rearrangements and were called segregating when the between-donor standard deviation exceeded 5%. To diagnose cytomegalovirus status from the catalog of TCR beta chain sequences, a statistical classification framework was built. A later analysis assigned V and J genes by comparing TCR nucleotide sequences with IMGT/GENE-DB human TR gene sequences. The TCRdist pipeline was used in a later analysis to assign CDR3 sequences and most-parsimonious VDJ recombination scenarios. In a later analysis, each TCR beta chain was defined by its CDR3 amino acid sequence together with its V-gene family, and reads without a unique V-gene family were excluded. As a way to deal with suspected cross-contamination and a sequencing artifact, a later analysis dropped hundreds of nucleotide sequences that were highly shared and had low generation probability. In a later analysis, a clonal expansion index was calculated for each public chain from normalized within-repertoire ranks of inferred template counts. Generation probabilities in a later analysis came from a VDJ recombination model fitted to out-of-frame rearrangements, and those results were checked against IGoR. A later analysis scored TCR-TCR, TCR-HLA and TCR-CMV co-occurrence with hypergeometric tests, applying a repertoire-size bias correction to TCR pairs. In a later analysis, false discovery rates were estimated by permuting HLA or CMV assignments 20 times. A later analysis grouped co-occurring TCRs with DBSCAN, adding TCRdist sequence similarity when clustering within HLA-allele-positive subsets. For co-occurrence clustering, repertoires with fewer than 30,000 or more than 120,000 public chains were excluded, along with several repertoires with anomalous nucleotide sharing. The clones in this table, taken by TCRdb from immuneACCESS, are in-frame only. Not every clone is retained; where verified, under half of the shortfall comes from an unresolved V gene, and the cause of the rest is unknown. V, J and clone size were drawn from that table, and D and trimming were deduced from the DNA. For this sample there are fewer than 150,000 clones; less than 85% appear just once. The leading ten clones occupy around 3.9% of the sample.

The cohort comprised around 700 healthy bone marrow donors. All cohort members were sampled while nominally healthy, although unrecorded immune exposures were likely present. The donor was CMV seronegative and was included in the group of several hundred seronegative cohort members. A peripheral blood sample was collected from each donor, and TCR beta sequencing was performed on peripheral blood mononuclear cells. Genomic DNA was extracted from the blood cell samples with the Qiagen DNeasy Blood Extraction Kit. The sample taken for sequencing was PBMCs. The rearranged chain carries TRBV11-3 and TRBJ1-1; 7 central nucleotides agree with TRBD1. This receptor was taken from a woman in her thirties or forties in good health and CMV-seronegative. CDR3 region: CASSLGFQGENTEAFF. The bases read TGTGCCAGCAGCTTGGGATTCCAGGGGGAGAACACTGAAGCTTTCTTT.